A single sample is the source of the 25 T cell receptor beta chains below, sequenced in a study of cytomegalovirus exposure and HLA in healthy donors. PCR was performed using 60 Vbeta and 13 Jbeta primers. The table came from immunoSEQ multiplex PCR; TCRdb's copy has only in-frame clones and leaves some out. This table has 150,000 to 200,000 clones, 60% to 85% appearing once. Specimen: PBMCs. The receptors were sampled from a woman between 35 and 50 years old in good health and CMV-seronegative.

This clone was seen more than once but under ten times. This sequence joins TRBV6-6 and TRBJ1-4; 7 bases are a match to TRBD1. This CDR3 has 14 amino acids. Germline CDR1 and CDR2: MNHNY and SVGAGI (reference sequence). With V trimmed by 7 bases and J by 4 bases, 6 bases remained unmatched. CDR3 sequence: CASKGTAGNEKLFF. The CDR3 DNA reads as TGTGCCAGCAAGGGGACAGCCGGTAATGAAAAACTGTTTTTT.

The rearrangement uses TRBV4-2 and TRBJ1-2; 7 bases agree with TRBD1. V trimming: 3 bases; J trimming: 5 bases; junction bases outside the gene matches: 9. Germline V CDR1 and CDR2: LGHNA, YNFKEQ. The CDR3 is 15 amino acids. Here the CDR3 reads CASSQLPGQAYGYTF. The CDR3 DNA sequence: TGTGCCAGCAGCCAGTTACCTGGACAGGCGTATGGCTACACCTTC.

This chain connects TRBV5-1 to TRBJ1-1; D is perhaps TRBD1 (5 bases). Germline CDR1 reads SGHRS; CDR2 reads YFSETQ. CDR3 length: 14 amino acids. Trimming removed 3 bases at V and 0 bases at J, with 9 bases between. CDR3 protein: CASSWRGMNTEAFF. CDR3 DNA: TGCGCCAGCAGCTGGAGGGGAATGAACACTGAAGCTTTCTTT.

This chain joins TRBV29-1 and TRBJ2-2; 11 bases align to TRBD1. The CDR3 is made up of 13 amino acids. The J segment lost 6 bases and the V segment lost 7 bases, leaving 4 bases of the junction unmatched. CDR1 is SQVTM and CDR2 is ANQGSEA in the germline V gene. The CDR3 protein is CSAGTGGPGELFF. The CDR3 bases are TGCAGCGCAGGGACAGGGGGGCCCGGGGAGCTGTTTTTT.

The genes are TRBV7-3 and TRBJ2-6, with D uncertain. There are 17 residues in the CDR3. The V end lost 7 bases, the J end lost 0 bases, and 16 bases lay between the germline ends. Germline V gene lookup returns CDR1 SGHTA and CDR2 FQGTGA. For the CDR3, the DNA is TGTGCCAGCACTCTCTCCCCCCTGAGCTCTGGGGCCAACGTCCTGACTTTC. Its protein product is CASTLSPLSSGANVLTF.

The chain couples TRBV7-2 to TRBJ1-5; D might be TRBD1 (5 bases). Germline assignment: CDR1 SGHTA and CDR2 FQGNSA. This CDR3 spans 15 amino acids. V lost 7 bases, J lost 1 base, and 14 bases lay in between. Here the CDR3 DNA reads TGTGCCAGCACCCCAACGGGGGGAAGCAATCAGCCCCAGCATTTT. This translates into CASTPTGGSNQPQHF. Full variable domain (rest looked up from reference TRBV7-2 and TRBJ1-5): GAGVSQSPSNKVTEKGKDVELRCDPISGHTALYWYRQSLGQGLEFLIYFQGNSAPDKSGLPSDRFSAERTGGSVSTLTIQRTQQEDSAVYLCASTPTGGSNQPQHFGDGTRLSIL.

The sample holds a few counts of this clone. V is TRBV9 and J is TRBJ2-7; 14 bases map to TRBD2. V dropped 4 bases and J dropped 5; count of bases not matched to a gene: 8. The CDR3 is 16 amino acids. Per germline, CDR1 SGDLS and CDR2 YYNGEE. Here the CDR3 DNA reads TGTGCCAGCAGCTGGGGGACTAGCGGGAGAAATAACGAGCAGTACTTC. Protein product: CASSWGTSGRNNEQYF. The full variable domain, completed using reference TRBV9 and TRBJ2-7, is DSGVTQTPKHLITATGQRVTLRCSPRSGDLSVYWYQQSLDQGLQFLIQYYNGEERAKGNILERFSAQQFPDLHSELNLSSLELGDSALYFCASSWGTSGRNNEQYFGPGTRLTVT.

The rearrangement links TRBV7-6 to TRBJ2-1; D not certain. The CDR3 runs to 12 residues. Germline assignment: CDR1 SGHVS and CDR2 FNYEAQ. V was clipped by 1 base and J by 7 bases, with 5 bases between them. The CDR3 reads CASSLDSNEQFF. The DNA of the CDR3 is TGTGCCAGCAGCTTAGACAGTAATGAGCAGTTCTTC. The full variable domain, in which reference TRBV7-6 and TRBJ2-1 provide the parts outside the CDR3, is GAGVSQSPRYKVTKRGQDVALRCDPISGHVSLYWYRQALGQGPEFLTYFNYEAQQDKSGLPNDRFSAERPEGSISTLTIQRTEQRDSAMYRCASSLDSNEQFFGPGTRLTVL.

This clone has just one count. The chain links TRBV19 to TRBJ1-5; D uncertain. Trimming took 4 bases from V and 1 from J, leaving 17 bases between them. The CDR3 covers 17 residues. Germline V gene data show CDR1 as LNHDA and CDR2 as SQIVND (reference sequence). Here the CDR3 reads CASSTSVSAESNQPQHF. CDR3 DNA sequence: TGTGCCAGTAGTACGTCGGTCTCGGCGGAAAGCAATCAGCCCCAGCATTTT.

V usage is TRBV5-1 and J usage is TRBJ1-1, with D unresolved. CDR1 is SGHRS and CDR2 is YFSETQ in the germline V gene. This CDR3 contains 13 residues. V lost 4 bases and J 7 bases, leaving 14 bases between the germline ends. CDR3 loop: CASSQVVGNEAFF. The CDR3, as DNA: TGCGCCAGCAGCCAGGTAGTCGGGAATGAAGCTTTCTTT.

V gene TRBV15 combines with J gene TRBJ1-6; a possible D gene is TRBD1 (5 bases). Germline lookup yields CDR1 LNHNV and CDR2 YYDKDF (reference sequence). Trimming shortened V by 0 bases and J by 13 bases, and 13 bases separated the two germline ends. The CDR3 runs 14 residues. The CDR3 is CATSRDVQGGPLHF. CDR3 DNA: TGTGCCACCAGCAGAGACGTTCAGGGAGGCCCCCTCCACTTT.

This rearrangement joins TRBV11-3 to TRBJ2-7, with TRBD1 identical over 8 bases. Germline values: CDR1 SGHNT, CDR2 YENEEA. CDR3 size: 15 residues. With V trimmed by 2 bases and J by 2 bases, 5 bases remained unmatched. CDR3 sequence reads: CASSLYGQGTYEQYF. In nucleotides, the CDR3 is TGTGCCAGCAGCTTATATGGACAGGGAACCTACGAGCAGTACTTC.

The chain carries TRBV18 and TRBJ2-1; 11 bases line up with TRBD2. Germline V CDR1 and CDR2: KGHSH, LQKENI. This CDR3 contains 16 residues. After removal of 4 bases from V and 3 bases from J, the junction contained 5 bases not matched to a gene. In DNA, the CDR3 is TGTGCCAGCTCACTCTCCACTAGCGGGGGCTACAATGAGCAGTTCTTC. This codes for CASSLSTSGGYNEQFF.

This sequence joins TRBV21-1 and TRBJ2-7; TRBD1, the table's D call, was not compared with the DNA. TRBV21-1 is marked as a pseudogene. There are 18 residues in the CDR3. CDR3 in DNA: TGTGCCAGCAGCAAGGAGAGGTCGACAGGGCCAACGGTGGGGGAGCAGTACTTC. It encodes CASSKERSTGPTVGEQYF.

This clone has a handful of counts. The chain carries TRBV19 and TRBJ2-1; 11 nucleotides match TRBD2. CDR1 is LNHDA and CDR2 is SQIVND in the germline V gene (reference sequence). Unmatched junction bases numbered 9, after V lost 4 bases and J lost 7 bases. The CDR3 is 16 amino acids. This chain's CDR3 is CASSTRTSGSKNEQFF. The CDR3 bases are TGTGCCAGTAGTACCCGTACTAGCGGGAGTAAGAATGAGCAGTTCTTC.

This clone was seen a single time. Its ends do not fully match the called genes, so a read error is possible. The genes are TRBV7-7 and TRBJ2-3; 7 positions match TRBD1. This CDR3 comprises 13 residues. Germline V CDR1 and CDR2: SSHAT, FNYEAQ (reference sequence). CDR3: CASSQTGADTQYF. CDR3 DNA sequence: TGTGCTAGCAGTCAAACAGGGGCAGATACGCAGTATTTT.

In its sample, this clone was seen many times. The V call is TRBV10-2, the J call TRBJ2-7; D call uncertain. The CDR3 is 10 amino acids. Germline V gives CDR1 WSHSY, CDR2 SAAADI. The germline V and J ends were trimmed by 8 bases and 6 bases, with 8 bases remaining between them. CDR3 protein: CASATGEQYF. The CDR3 DNA reads TGCGCCAGCGCAACCGGCGAGCAGTACTTC.

About this clone: Relative to the germline gene, one junction end is altered; a read error may explain this. The chain has TRBV7-2 and TRBJ2-5; perhaps TRBD2 as D (5 bases). CDR3 length equals 13 residues. In germline, CDR1 is SGHTA, CDR2 FQGNSA. The CDR3 is CASSVARQETQYF. DNA of the CDR3: TGTGCCAGCAGCGTAGCGAGGCAAGAGACCCAGTACTTC.

This chain joins TRBV6-1 and TRBJ1-6; D gene uncertain. Germline V CDR1 and CDR2: MNHNS, SASEGT. The CDR3 is 15 residues long. V was pared by 6 bases and J by 3 bases, with 12 bases between. The CDR3 spells CASSDSTGYNSPLHF. Written as DNA, the CDR3 is TGTGCCAGCAGCGATAGTACGGGCTATAATTCACCCCTCCACTTT.

The rearrangement links TRBV6-5 to TRBJ2-1; TRBD2 matches 9 bases. The CDR3 sequence is 15 residues long. The V gene end was trimmed by 6 bases and the J gene end by 2 bases; junction bases not matched to a gene: 5. Germline values: CDR1 MNHEY, CDR2 SVGAGI. DNA for the CDR3: TGTGCCAGCAGGATTGCTAGCGGGACCTACAATGAGCAGTTCTTC. This gives the protein CASRIASGTYNEQFF.

The chain recombines TRBV6-5 with TRBJ2-7; 7 bases align to TRBD2. V lost 0 bases, J lost 2 bases, and 4 bases stayed unmatched. Germline lookup yields CDR1 MNHEY and CDR2 SVGAGI. The CDR3 runs to 15 residues. In DNA, the CDR3 is TGTGCCAGCAGTTACTCGGCGGGGGAAACCTACGAGCAGTACTTC. Residues: CASSYSAGETYEQYF.

The chain has TRBV11-3 and TRBJ1-2, with 8 positions matching TRBD1. This CDR3 spans 14 amino acids. The germline V gene encodes CDR1 SGHNT and CDR2 YENEEA. V shed 4 bases and J 8 bases; nucleotides not matched to a gene: 9. CDR3 residues: CASSYQTGGEGYTF. Written as DNA, the CDR3 is TGTGCCAGCAGCTACCAAACAGGGGGTGAAGGCTACACCTTC.

The chain combines TRBV29-1 with TRBJ1-2; weak D call: TRBD1 (6 bases). V was pared by 2 bases and J by 6 bases, with 19 bases between. The CDR3 is 15 amino acids. In germline, CDR1 is SQVTM, CDR2 ANQGSEA. The CDR3 coding sequence is TGCAGCGTTGAAAGTCCGGGCAGGGACAAGGATGGCTACACCTTC. Translated, it gives CSVESPGRDKDGYTF.

The V and J genes are TRBV18 and TRBJ1-3; D might be TRBD1 (6 bases). Between the trimmed V and J ends, which lost 3 bases and 3 bases, there was a span of 12 bases. The CDR3 spans 15 residues. CDR1 KGHSH and CDR2 LQKENI come from the germline V gene. The CDR3 protein is CASSPGQSHGNTIYF. As DNA, the CDR3 is TGTGCCAGCTCACCTGGACAGAGCCATGGAAACACCATATATTTT.

The V gene is TRBV5-6, the J gene TRBJ2-2; TRBD2 agrees at 8 bases. The V segment lost 6 bases and the J segment 5 bases; nucleotides outside the gene matches: 12. The V gene's germline CDR1 is SGHDT and CDR2 YYEEEE. This CDR3 is built from 16 residues. The CDR3 is CASTRRGGIGTGELFF. The CDR3 DNA reads as TGTGCCAGCACCCGCCGGGGGGGAATAGGGACCGGGGAGCTGTTTTTT.